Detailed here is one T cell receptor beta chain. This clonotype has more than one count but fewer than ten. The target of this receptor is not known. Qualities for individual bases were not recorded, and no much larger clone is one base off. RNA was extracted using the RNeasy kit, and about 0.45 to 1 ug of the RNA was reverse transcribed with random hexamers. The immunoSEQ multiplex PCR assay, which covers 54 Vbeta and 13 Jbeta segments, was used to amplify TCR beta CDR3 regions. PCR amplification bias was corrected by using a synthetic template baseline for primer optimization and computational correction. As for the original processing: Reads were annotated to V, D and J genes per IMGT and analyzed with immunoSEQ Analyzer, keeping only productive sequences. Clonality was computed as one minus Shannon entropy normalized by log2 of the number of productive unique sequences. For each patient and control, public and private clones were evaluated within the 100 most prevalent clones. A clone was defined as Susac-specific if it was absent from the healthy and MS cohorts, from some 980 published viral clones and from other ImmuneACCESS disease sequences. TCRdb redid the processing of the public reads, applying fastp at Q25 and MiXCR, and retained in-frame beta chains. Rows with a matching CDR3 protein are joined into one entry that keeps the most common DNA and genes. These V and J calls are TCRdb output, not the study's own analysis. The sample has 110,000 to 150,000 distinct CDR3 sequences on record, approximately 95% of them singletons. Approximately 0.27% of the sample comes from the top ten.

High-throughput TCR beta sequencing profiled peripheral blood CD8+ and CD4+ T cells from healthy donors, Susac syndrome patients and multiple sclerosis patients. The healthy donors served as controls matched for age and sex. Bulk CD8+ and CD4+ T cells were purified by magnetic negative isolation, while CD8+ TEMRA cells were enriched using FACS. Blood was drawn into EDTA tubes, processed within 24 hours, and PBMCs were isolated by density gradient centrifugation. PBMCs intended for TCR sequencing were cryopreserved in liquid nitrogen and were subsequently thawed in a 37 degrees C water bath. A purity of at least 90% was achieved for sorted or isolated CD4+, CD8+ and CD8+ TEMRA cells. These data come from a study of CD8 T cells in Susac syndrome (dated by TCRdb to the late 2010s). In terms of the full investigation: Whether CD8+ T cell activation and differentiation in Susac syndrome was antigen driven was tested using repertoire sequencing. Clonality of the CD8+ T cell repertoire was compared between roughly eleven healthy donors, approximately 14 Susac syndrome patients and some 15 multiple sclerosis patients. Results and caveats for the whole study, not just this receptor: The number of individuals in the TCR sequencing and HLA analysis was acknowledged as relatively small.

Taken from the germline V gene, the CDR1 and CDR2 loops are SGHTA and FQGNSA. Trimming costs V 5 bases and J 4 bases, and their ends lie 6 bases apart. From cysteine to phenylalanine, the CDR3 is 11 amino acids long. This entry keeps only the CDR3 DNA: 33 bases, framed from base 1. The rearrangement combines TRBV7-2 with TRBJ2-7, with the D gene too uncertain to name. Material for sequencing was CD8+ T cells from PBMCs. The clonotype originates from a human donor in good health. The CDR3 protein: CASSLLYEQYF. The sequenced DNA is TGTGCCAGCAGCCTCTTGTACGAGCAGTACTTC.